The entry below gives a single TCR beta chain sequence along with its context. Its antigen is currently not known. No clone much larger than this one lies a single base away; base qualities are absent. Library generation was performed with the immunoSEQ multiplex PCR assay. For the multiplex PCR, a mixture combining 60 forward primers for TCR Vbeta segments and 13 reverse primers for TCR Jbeta segments was used. The CDR3 region of rearranged TCR beta genes was amplified from genomic DNA by a multiplex PCR assay. Amplified TCR beta libraries were sequenced as 87-base-pair reads on the Illumina HiSeq System. Per the authors' processing: A later analysis counted about 82 million unique TCR beta chains across the 550 to 700 repertoires, and 9.5 million to 11 million of these chains were shared by at least two donors. Raw reads were error-corrected and collapsed into unique sequences by a nearest-neighbor algorithm in which closely related sequences were merged to remove PCR and sequencing errors. V, D and J gene segments were assigned by aligning CDR3 sequences to IMGT reference sequences. For a sequence to be retained, a match of at least six nucleotides was required to both a V gene segment and a J gene segment. A rearrangement counted as productive if the CDR3 had no stop codons and remained in frame with V and J, and every other rearrangement counted as non-productive. CDR3 was defined by IMGT convention, running from the second conserved V-encoded cysteine to the conserved J-encoded phenylalanine. The earlier analysis of approximately 500 of the donors excluded sequences that lacked an unambiguous match to a single V gene segment. In an earlier analysis of several hundred of the donors, V segments were called functional above 56.7% productive rearrangements and were called segregating when the between-donor standard deviation exceeded 5%. A statistical classification framework was built to diagnose cytomegalovirus status from the catalog of TCR beta chain sequences. In a later analysis, TCR nucleotide sequences were compared against IMGT/GENE-DB human TR gene sequences so that V and J genes could be assigned. Using the TCRdist pipeline, a later analysis assigned CDR3 sequences along with most-parsimonious VDJ recombination scenarios. In a later analysis, every TCR beta chain was defined by the combination of its CDR3 amino acid sequence and its V-gene family, and reads without a unique V-gene family were dropped. A later analysis removed roughly 590 highly shared, low-generation-probability nucleotide sequences to deal with suspected cross-contamination and a sequencing artifact. For each public chain, a later analysis derived a clonal expansion index from normalized ranks of inferred template counts within each repertoire. In a later analysis, generation probabilities were computed with a VDJ recombination model fitted to out-of-frame rearrangements, and the resulting probabilities were checked against IGoR. A later analysis scored TCR-TCR, TCR-HLA and TCR-CMV co-occurrence with hypergeometric tests, applying a repertoire-size bias correction to TCR pairs. A later analysis estimated false discovery rates by permuting HLA or CMV assignments 20 times. In a later analysis, co-occurring TCRs were grouped using DBSCAN, and TCRdist sequence similarity was added for clustering within HLA-allele-positive subsets. Repertoires with fewer than 30,000 or more than 120,000 public chains were left out of co-occurrence clustering, as were several repertoires with anomalous nucleotide sharing. TCRdb provides this immuneACCESS table in a form limited to in-frame rearrangements. Some clones are lacking; in checked studies, under half of them reflect an unresolved V gene, and why the rest are absent is not known. V, J and clone size reflect that table, while D and trimming were determined from the DNA. Present in this sample are about 160,000 clones, roughly 87% of which were seen just once. The biggest ten clones account for around 0.93% of the sample.

The data were obtained in a study of cytomegalovirus exposure and HLA in healthy donors (dated by TCRdb to 2016 to 2017). In the study overall: In an earlier analysis of fewer than 750 of the donors, about 270 Gb of sequence data and just under 120 million unique TCR beta sequences from about 180 million T cells were reported. A later genetic analysis took genome-wide SNP genotypes for about three fifths of the 666 donors and used that subset as a discovery cohort. An early release covering more than 500 HLA-typed donors comprised approximately 290 gigabases of sequencing data and around 80 million unique TCR sequences. In an earlier analysis of 550 to 700 of the donors, high-throughput TCR beta sequencing was used to judge whether each TCR beta V gene segment behaved as functional or pseudogenic. All discovery cohort repertoires had been generated on a single sequencing platform. A handful of DR-DQ haplotypes were handled as single units for association and clustering because linkage in the cohort was strong. To predict cytomegalovirus infection status, the study combined high-throughput TCR immunosequencing, statistical association of individual TCRs with disease status, and machine learning. The genetic ancestry cluster associated with self-reported Caucasian donors included around 76% of the roughly 400 genotyped donors. Alongside the repertoire data, information on donor age, sex, ethnicity and CMV serostatus was compiled. Typing coverage varied by locus: about 620-630 donors for A, B, C, DRB1 and DQB1; some 520 for DQA1; about 570 for DPA1; around 490 for DPB1. Among 398 genotyped donors of the cohort, an average of around 240,000 unique TCR beta nucleotide sequences were sequenced per donor, 15% to 20% of them non-productive. The study aimed to test whether cataloging public T cell receptors could reveal signatures of past pathogen exposure. The T cell repertoires of under 700 subjects were profiled by immunosequencing and related to cytomegalovirus serostatus. HLA typing covered class I and class II loci at four-digit resolution. Rather than drawing on any new phenotypic data, the later analysis identified candidate immune exposures from TCR beta sequences and the way those sequences occurred across donors. A later analysis re-examined previously published TCR beta repertoires from more than 600 donors and added high-resolution HLA genotyping to investigate patterns of TCR occurrence. In addition to the first cohort of roughly 670 subjects, a separate validation cohort of some 120 different subjects was used.

The full study reports these points: When HLA alleles, especially DR and DQ, strongly co-occurred, TCR associations were difficult to assign to individual alleles. A further reported finding was that TCR beta sequences accurately predicted the HLA-A and HLA-B alleles for most subjects in the first cohort. The 87-base-pair reads could not distinguish some IMGT-functional V segments, including TRBV6-2 and TRBV6-3, so those segments were excluded. For the cohort, immune exposure information was limited to CMV serostatus. The sequencing pipeline was judged likely to have produced a cluster of highly shared sequence variants as a technical artifact. A total of roughly 160 TCR beta chains were listed by the study as associated with cytomegalovirus. The authors suggested that the approach could potentially be extended to other disease states and immunological phenotypes. In a later analysis, HLA-associated TCR beta chains showed more clonal expansion and lower generation probabilities than non-associated chains that were equally common. The classifier was reported to diagnose cytomegalovirus status with high specificity and sensitivity in both the original cohort and the validation cohort. Roughly uniform sequencing depth across donors was assumed in presence/absence analyses, although this assumption may not hold. The earlier analysis of nearly 600 of the donors excluded around 17 rarely observed V segments, including chromosome 9 orphons, because counts were too low. At a false discovery rate of 0.05, a later analysis linked under 20,000 TCR beta sequences to specific HLA alleles. Because some donors lacked HLA typing at each locus, the association tests relied only on the typed subset. Three of the identified cytomegalovirus-associated TCR beta chains were confirmed in vitro to be specific for cytomegalovirus antigens. A later analysis found that most CMV-associated TCR beta chains appeared HLA-restricted, with HLA associations seemingly driven largely by CMV exposure. A later analysis found that TCR association rates varied across HLA loci, with DRB1 alleles showing the most associated TCRs and HLA-C alleles the fewest. In a later genetic analysis, a missense DCLRE1C variant was associated with V-gene and J-gene trimming of TCR beta chains, and the association was replicated in an independent cohort. According to a later analysis, parvovirus B19, influenza, CMV and Epstein-Barr virus appeared linked to several top co-occurrence clusters. The cohort was sequenced for TCR beta chains only, and without alpha or paired-chain data the features that could be detected were limited. Linkage disequilibrium might explain the correlated functional status among segregating V segments, but an unknown experimental factor could not be ruled out. An earlier analysis of approximately 500 of the donors showed that most TCR beta V segments appeared in productive rearrangements either about 87% or about 30% of the time, which broadly matched IMGT annotations. While some public TCRs were present in many individuals, most TCR sequences turned up only very rarely across donors. In a later genetic analysis, fewer N-insertions in productive TCRs were reported among donors in an Asian-associated ancestry cluster than the approximately 670-donor mean.

In total, around 600 healthy bone marrow donors made up the cohort. Cohort members were all nominally healthy when sampled, although unrecorded immune exposures were likely present. The donor was CMV seronegative and was included in the group of around 320 seronegative cohort members. A peripheral blood sample was provided by each donor, and peripheral blood mononuclear cells were used for TCR beta sequencing. The Qiagen DNeasy Blood Extraction Kit was used to extract genomic DNA from the blood cell samples. V has 5 bases trimmed and J has 3 bases trimmed; junction bases matching no gene number 5. The CDR3 spans 14 residues, from the cysteine through the phenylalanine. The only DNA kept is the CDR3, 42 bases in frame from the first base. The germline V gene gives CDR1 as SGHRS and CDR2 as YFSETQ.

The chain was built from TRBV5-1 and TRBJ2-3, and 8 junction bases match TRBD2. The source is a woman aged 30 to 39 in good health and CMV-seronegative. The sample comprised PBMCs. The CDR3 reads CASRPGTSTDTQYF. The nucleotide sequence reads as follows: TGCGCCAGCAGGCCCGGGACTAGTACAGATACGCAGTATTTT.